Below, 9 T cell receptor beta chains from the same sample are listed, as sequenced in a study of OX40 agonist ivuxolimab in advanced cancers. Repertoires were generated with immunoSEQ multiplex PCR, while TCRdb's copy carries only in-frame clones and drops some. The sample has 85,000 to 100,000 clones; about 91% are singletons. Sequences were derived from CD4+ or CD8+ T cells sorted from blood, sampled in a trial of the OX40 agonist ivuxolimab. These receptors originate from an adult with an advanced solid tumor such as melanoma, head and neck, liver or kidney cancer.

This clone was counted a single time. This rearrangement joins TRBV7-9 to TRBJ2-7, with 10 bases aligning to TRBD2. The CDR3 runs to 16 residues. Losses at the gene ends were 5 bases for V and 0 bases for J; bases not matched to a gene: 7. Per the germline V gene, CDR1 is SEHNR and CDR2 is FQNEAQ (reference sequence). The CDR3 region has the DNA TGTGCCAGCAGCCCCGGGACTAGCGCCTACTCCTACGAGCAGTACTTC. Translation gives CASSPGTSAYSYEQYF. The whole variable domain, remainder taken from reference TRBV7-9 and TRBJ2-7, is DTGVSQNPRHKITKRGQNVTFRCDPISEHNRLYWYRQTLGQGPEFLTYFQNEAQLEKSRLLSDRFSAERPKGSFSTLEIQRTEQGDSAMYLCASSPGTSAYSYEQYFGPGTRLTVT.

The chain recombines TRBV29-1 with TRBJ1-4; no clear D gene. The germline CDR1 and CDR2 sequences are SQVTM and ANQGSEA. Trimming pared 3 bases from V and 7 bases from J, leaving 15 bases between. CDR3 length equals 14 residues. CDR3: CSVDYDRRGEKLFF. The CDR3 DNA reads TGCAGCGTTGACTACGACCGACGGGGTGAAAAACTGTTTTTT.

The genes are TRBV20-1 and TRBJ2-5; tentative D call: TRBD2 (5 bases). Trimming took 6 bases from V and 7 from J, leaving 12 bases between them. CDR1 is DFQATT and CDR2 is SNEGSKA in the germline V gene (reference sequence). CDR3 length equals 11 residues. The CDR3 here is CSAWTGRTQYF. CDR3 nucleotides: TGCAGTGCATGGACTGGGAGGACCCAGTACTTC.

A single count supports this clone. This chain connects TRBV7-2 to TRBJ2-7; 13 nucleotides align to TRBD2. The junction had 12 bases not matched to a gene; V was cut back by 4 bases and J by 9 bases. This CDR3 is 16 amino acids long. Germline V gives CDR1 SGHTA, CDR2 FQGNSA. CDR3 sequence reads: CASSSPGLAGRMGQYF. The CDR3 nucleotides read TGTGCCAGCAGCTCACCGGGACTAGCGGGACGGATGGGGCAGTACTTC.

The chain has TRBV7-8 and TRBJ1-4, with a possible D match to TRBD1 (6 bases). This CDR3 is built from 15 residues. Germline V gene data show CDR1 as SGHVS and CDR2 as FQNEAQ. Deletions cut 5 bases from V and 7 bases from J, with 17 bases between. The CDR3 is CASSDDRHRSEKLFF. The DNA of the CDR3 is TGTGCCAGCAGCGACGACAGGCACCGGAGTGAAAAACTGTTTTTT. The whole variable domain, remainder taken from reference TRBV7-8 and TRBJ1-4, is GAGVSQSPRYKVAKRGQDVALRCDPISGHVSLFWYQQALGQGPEFLTYFQNEAQLDKSGLPSDRFFAERPEGSVSTLKIQRTQQEDSAVYLCASSDDRHRSEKLFFGSGTQLSVL.

Turning to this clone: The junction does not match germline at one end; this may be a read error. The rearrangement joins TRBV7-2 to TRBJ2-2, with TRBD2 as a possible D gene (7 bases). The length of the CDR3 is 11 residues. Germline CDR1 is SGHTA and CDR2 is FQGNSA. The CDR3 DNA reads TGTGCCAGCAGCTTTAGGGGGGGGCTGTTTTTT. It specifies CASSFRGGLFF.

The chain couples TRBV7-2 to TRBJ2-7; 7 bases align to TRBD2. The CDR3 loop spans 14 amino acids. After removal of 4 bases from V and 3 bases from J, the junction contained 6 bases not matched to a gene. The germline CDR1 and CDR2 sequences are SGHTA and FQGNSA. In DNA form, the CDR3 reads TGTGCCAGCAGCTCCCAAGCGGGAAACTACGAGCAGTACTTC. Translation gives CASSSQAGNYEQYF.

This rearrangement joins TRBV27 to TRBJ1-5; D gene unclear. V was shortened by 1 base and J by 5 bases, with 9 bases between the two germline ends. The germline V gene has CDR1 MNHEY and CDR2 SMNVEV (reference sequence). The CDR3 consists of 14 residues. The chain's CDR3 is CASSLLGIDQPQHF. CDR3 DNA: TGTGCCAGCAGTTTATTGGGAATTGATCAGCCCCAGCATTTT.

The chain is built from TRBV5-4 and TRBJ2-5; a weak D match, TRBD2 (5 bases). In germline, CDR1 is SGHNT, CDR2 YYREEE (reference sequence). This CDR3 has 15 amino acids. Trimming took off 4 bases at V and 0 bases at J, with 13 bases between the two ends. The CDR3 DNA reads TGTGCCAGCAGCGCCGGCGGGCCTCACCAAGAGACCCAGTACTTC. Protein: CASSAGGPHQETQYF. The full variable domain, its missing parts supplied by reference TRBV5-4 and TRBJ2-5, is ETGVTQSPTHLIKTRGQQVTLRCSSQSGHNTVSWYQQALGQGPQFIFQYYREEENGRGNFPPRFSGLQFPNYSSELNVNALELDDSALYLCASSAGGPHQETQYFGPGTRLLVL.